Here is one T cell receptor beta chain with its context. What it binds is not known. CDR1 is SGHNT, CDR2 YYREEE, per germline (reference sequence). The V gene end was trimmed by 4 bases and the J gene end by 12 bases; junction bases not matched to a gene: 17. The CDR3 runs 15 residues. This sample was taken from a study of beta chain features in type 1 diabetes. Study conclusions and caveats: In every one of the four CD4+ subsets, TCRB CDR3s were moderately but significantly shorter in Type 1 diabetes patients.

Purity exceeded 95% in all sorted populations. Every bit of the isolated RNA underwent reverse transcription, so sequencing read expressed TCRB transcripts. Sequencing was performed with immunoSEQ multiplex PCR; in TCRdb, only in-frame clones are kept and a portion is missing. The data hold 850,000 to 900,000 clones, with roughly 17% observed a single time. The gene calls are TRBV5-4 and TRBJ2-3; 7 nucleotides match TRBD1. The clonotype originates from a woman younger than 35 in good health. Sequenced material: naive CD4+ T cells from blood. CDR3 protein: CASSPLGTAHIVQYF. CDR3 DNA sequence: TGTGCCAGCAGCCCCCTTGGGACAGCCCACATTGTCCAGTATTTT.